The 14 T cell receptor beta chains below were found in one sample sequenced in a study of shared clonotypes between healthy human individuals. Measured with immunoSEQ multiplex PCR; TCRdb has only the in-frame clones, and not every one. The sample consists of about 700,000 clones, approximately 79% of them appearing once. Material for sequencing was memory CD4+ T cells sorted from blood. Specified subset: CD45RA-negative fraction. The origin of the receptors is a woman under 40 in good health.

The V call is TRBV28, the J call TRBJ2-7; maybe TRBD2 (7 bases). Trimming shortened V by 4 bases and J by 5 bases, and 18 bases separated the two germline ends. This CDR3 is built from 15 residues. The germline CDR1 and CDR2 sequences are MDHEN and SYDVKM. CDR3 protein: CASSSLGGPVDEQYF. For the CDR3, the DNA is TGTGCCAGCAGTTCCCTCGGGGGGCCCGTGGACGAGCAGTACTTC.

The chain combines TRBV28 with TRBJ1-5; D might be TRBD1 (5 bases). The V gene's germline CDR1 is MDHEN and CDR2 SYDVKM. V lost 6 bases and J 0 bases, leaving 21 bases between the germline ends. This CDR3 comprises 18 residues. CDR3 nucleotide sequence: TGTGCCAGCAGCAACCGGGACGGACTAGCCTATAGCAATCAGCCCCAGCATTTT. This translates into CASSNRDGLAYSNQPQHF. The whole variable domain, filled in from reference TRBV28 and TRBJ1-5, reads DVKVTQSSRYLVKRTGEKVFLECVQDMDHENMFWYRQDPGLGLRLIYFSYDVKMKEKGDIPEGYSVSREKKERFSLILESASTNQTSMYLCASSNRDGLAYSNQPQHFGDGTRLSIL.

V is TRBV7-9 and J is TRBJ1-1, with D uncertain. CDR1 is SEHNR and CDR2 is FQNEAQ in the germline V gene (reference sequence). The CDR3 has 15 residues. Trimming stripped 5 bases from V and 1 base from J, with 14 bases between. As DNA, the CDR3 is TGTGCCAGCAGCAAAGATTCCCCAGGGAACACTGAAGCTTTCTTT. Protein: CASSKDSPGNTEAFF.

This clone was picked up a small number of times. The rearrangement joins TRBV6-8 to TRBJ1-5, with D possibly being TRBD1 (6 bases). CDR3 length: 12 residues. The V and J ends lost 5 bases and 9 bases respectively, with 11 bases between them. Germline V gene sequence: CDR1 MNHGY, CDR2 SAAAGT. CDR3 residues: CASSIRTAPQHF. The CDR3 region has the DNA TGTGCCAGCAGTATTCGGACAGCGCCCCAGCATTTT.

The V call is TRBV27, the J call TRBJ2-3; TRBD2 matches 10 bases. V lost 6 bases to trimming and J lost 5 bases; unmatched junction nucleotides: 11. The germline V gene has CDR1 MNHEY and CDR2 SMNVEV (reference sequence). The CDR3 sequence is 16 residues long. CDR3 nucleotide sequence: TGTGCCAGCAGCAGTAGGGTGCTAGCGGGAGTAGATACGCAGTATTTT. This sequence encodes CASSSRVLAGVDTQYF.

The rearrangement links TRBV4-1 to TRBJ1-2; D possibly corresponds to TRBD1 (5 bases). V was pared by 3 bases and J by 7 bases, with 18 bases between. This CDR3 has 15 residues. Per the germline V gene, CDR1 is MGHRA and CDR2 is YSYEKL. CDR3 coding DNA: TGCGCCAGCAGCCAGCCCCGGGACCCCACTTCTGGCTACACCTTC. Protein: CASSQPRDPTSGYTF.

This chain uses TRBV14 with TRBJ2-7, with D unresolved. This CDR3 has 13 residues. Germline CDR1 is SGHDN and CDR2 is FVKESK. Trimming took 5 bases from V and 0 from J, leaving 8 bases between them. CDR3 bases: TGTGCCAGCAGCTCCCGCCACTCCTACGAGCAGTACTTC. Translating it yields CASSSRHSYEQYF.

The CDR3 coding sequence is TGCGCCAGCAGCCCGGGACAGGGGAATAGCAATCAGCCCCAGCATTTT. Its protein product is CASSPGQGNSNQPQHF. This chain uses TRBV5-1 with TRBJ1-5; 10 bases line up with TRBD1. V was pared by 4 bases and J by 0 bases, with 4 bases of the junction left unmatched. Germline-derived CDR1 and CDR2 are SGHRS and YFSETQ. CDR3 length: 16 residues.

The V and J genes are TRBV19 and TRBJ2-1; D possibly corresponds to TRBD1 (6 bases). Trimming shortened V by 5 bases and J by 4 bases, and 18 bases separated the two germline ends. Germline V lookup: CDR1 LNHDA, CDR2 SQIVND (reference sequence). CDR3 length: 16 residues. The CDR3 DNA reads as TGTGCCAGTAGTCAGGAGACCGGGACACCGTACAATGAGCAGTTCTTC. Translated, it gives CASSQETGTPYNEQFF. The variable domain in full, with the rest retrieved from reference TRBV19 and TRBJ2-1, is DGGITQSPKYLFRKEGQNVTLSCEQNLNHDAMYWYRQDPGQGLRLIYYSQIVNDFQKGDIAEGYSVSREKKESFPLTVTSAQKNPTAFYLCASSQETGTPYNEQFFGPGTRLTVL.

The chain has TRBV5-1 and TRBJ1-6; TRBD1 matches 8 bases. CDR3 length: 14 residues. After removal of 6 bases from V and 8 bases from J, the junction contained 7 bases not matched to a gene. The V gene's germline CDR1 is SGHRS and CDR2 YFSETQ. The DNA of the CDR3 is TGCGCCAGCACGTTTGACAGGGGACATTCACCCCTCCACTTT. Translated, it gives CASTFDRGHSPLHF.

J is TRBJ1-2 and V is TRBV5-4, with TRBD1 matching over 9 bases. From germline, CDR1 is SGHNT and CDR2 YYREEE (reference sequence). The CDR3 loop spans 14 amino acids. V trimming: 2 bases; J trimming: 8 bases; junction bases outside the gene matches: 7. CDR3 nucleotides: TGTGCCAGCAGCTTACAGGGGGCCCCTGGGGGCTACACCTTC. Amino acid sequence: CASSLQGAPGGYTF.

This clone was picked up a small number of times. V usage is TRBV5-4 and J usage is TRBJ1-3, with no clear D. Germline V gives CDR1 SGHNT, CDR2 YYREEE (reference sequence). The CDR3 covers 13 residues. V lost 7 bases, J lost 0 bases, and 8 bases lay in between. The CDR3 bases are TGTGCCAGCCGGCGGGACTCTGGAAACACCATATATTTT. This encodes CASRRDSGNTIYF.

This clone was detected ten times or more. The CDR3 is CASSLRTDGLTGELFF. The CDR3 region has the DNA TGTGCCAGCAGTTTAAGGACAGACGGACTTACCGGGGAGCTGTTTTTT. The chain has TRBV28 and TRBJ2-2; TRBD1 is a possible D gene (6 bases). The CDR3 sequence is 16 residues long. Trimming stripped 2 bases from V and 5 bases from J, with 15 bases between. Germline V gene sequence: CDR1 MDHEN, CDR2 SYDVKM. The full variable domain, its missing parts supplied by reference TRBV28 and TRBJ2-2, is DVKVTQSSRYLVKRTGEKVFLECVQDMDHENMFWYRQDPGLGLRLIYFSYDVKMKEKGDIPEGYSVSREKKERFSLILESASTNQTSMYLCASSLRTDGLTGELFFGEGSRLTVL.

In DNA form, the CDR3 reads TGTGCCAGCACCAAGGGGAGCTCTGGAAACACCATATATTTT. It translates to CASTKGSSGNTIYF. This sequence joins TRBV6-5 and TRBJ1-3; TRBD1 is a possible D gene (5 bases). Deletions cut 7 bases from V and 0 bases from J, with 10 bases between. In germline, CDR1 is MNHEY, CDR2 SVGAGI. The CDR3 has 14 amino acids.